These T cell receptor beta chains were read from a single sample in a study of cytomegalovirus exposure and HLA in healthy donors. TCRdb's table, derived via immunoSEQ multiplex PCR, lists solely in-frame clones and lacks some. The data hold 150,000 to 200,000 clones, with about 81% observed a single time. Sequencing was done on a sample of PBMCs. These receptors all come from a girl aged 2-10 years in good health and CMV-seropositive. CDR3s include the opening cysteine and the closing phenylalanine or tryptophan. A D gene is named only where the DNA matches it firmly. Expanded clones get a size class; other rows say once, few or many, or leave the size out.

few	TRBJ2-4	-	TRBV18	TGTGCCAGCTCACCTCTAGCCAAAAACATTCAGTACTTC	CASSPLAKNIQYF
-	TRBJ1-2	TRBD1	TRBV10-3	TGTGCCACCAAGGGGGCCTCTAACTATGGCTACACCTTC	CATKGASNYGYTF
-	TRBJ2-2	TRBD1	TRBV28	TGTGCCAGCAGGCAGACAGGGCCCGCCGGGGAGCTGTTTTTT	CASRQTGPAGELFF
-	TRBJ2-3	-	TRBV5-6	TGTGCCAGCAGCTTAGGGGGAGATACGCAGTATTTT	CASSLGGDTQYF
once	TRBJ2-7	-	TRBV19	TGTGCCAGTAGTCAGGGAGGCACCTACGAGCAGTACTTC	CASSQGGTYEQYF
few	TRBJ1-3	TRBD1	TRBV7-8	TGTGCCAGCAGCTTCGTTCTTGGACAGGGTGGAGAAGGTGGAAACACCATATATTTT	CASSFVLGQGGEGGNTIYF
-	TRBJ1-5	TRBD1	TRBV29-1	TGCAGCGTGAAACAGGGGAGGCATCAGCCCCAGCATTTT	CSVKQGRHQPQHF
-	TRBJ1-2	-	TRBV19	TGTGCCAGTAGTGCACGCAGGGGTGCCGGCTACACCTTC	CASSARRGAGYTF
-	TRBJ2-3	TRBD1	TRBV6-1	TGTGCCAGCAAGGGGGCCTCAGCTACGCAGTATTTT	CASKGASATQYF
-	TRBJ2-3	TRBD2	TRBV7-2	TGTGCCAGCAGCATACTAGCGCGGGGCACAGATACGCAGTATTTT	CASSILARGTDTQYF
-	TRBJ2-2	TRBD1	TRBV5-4	TGTGCCAGCAGCCGAGGGGACAGGATCAACACCGGGGAGCTGTTTTTT	CASSRGDRINTGELFF
-	TRBJ2-3	-	TRBV29-1	TGCAGCGTTGATGGAGTAGCGGCCAATATAGGGGGCACAGATACGCAGTATTTT	CSVDGVAANIGGTDTQYF
-	TRBJ1-1	TRBD1	TRBV20-1	TGCAGTGCGACAGGGTCTGGTGAAGCTTTCTTT	CSATGSGEAFF
once	TRBJ2-3	TRBD2	TRBV6-5	TGTGCCAGCAGCGGGACTAGCGGGCAGGCGGATACGCAGTATTTT	CASSGTSGQADTQYF
-	TRBJ2-6	-	TRBV9	TGTGCCAGCAGCGTAGCGAGGAGGGGGGGGGACTCTGGGGCCAACGTCCTGACTTTC	CASSVARRGGDSGANVLTF
once	TRBJ2-2	-	TRBV29-1	TGCAGCGTTGTAAAGAACACCGGGGAGCTGTTTTTT	CSVVKNTGELFF
-	TRBJ1-1	TRBD1	TRBV5-1	TGCGCCAGCAGCACAACGGGCGGACAGGGAATCACTGAAGCTTTCTTT	CASSTTGGQGITEAFF
-	TRBJ1-4	-	TRBV5-4	TGTGCCAGCAGCTTGGTTCCACAACAAAAACTGTTTTTT	CASSLVPQQKLFF
-	TRBJ2-7	TRBD2	TRBV30	TGTGCCTGGAGTGTACGGCTAGCGGGAGGGACGGGGGAGCAGTACTTC	CAWSVRLAGGTGEQYF
-	TRBJ1-1	-	TRBV30	TGTGCCTGGAGTGTCATTGGGGAGAGCACTGAAGCTTTCTTT	CAWSVIGESTEAFF
-	TRBJ2-5	-	TRBV4-1	TGCGCCAGCAGCCAAGAAAGGGCCAGGGGAGATTGGACCCAGTACTTC	CASSQERARGDWTQYF
-	TRBJ1-1	-	TRBV6-1	TGTGCCAGCAGTGATAGCAACATGAACACTGAAGCTTTCTTT	CASSDSNMNTEAFF
-	TRBJ2-7	TRBD2	TRBV5-6	TGTGCCAGCAGCTTTGACGGGAGGGCGTACGAGCAGTACTTC	CASSFDGRAYEQYF
-	TRBJ2-5	TRBD2	TRBV7-6	TGTGCCAGCAGCTTCTCTGGGGCTAGCGGGAGAGCGACCCAGTACTTC	CASSFSGASGRATQYF
once	TRBJ2-1	TRBD1	TRBV2	TGTGCCGGCCGCCAGGGGGATGAGCAGTTCTTC	CAGRQGDEQFF
-	TRBJ1-5	-	TRBV25-1	TGTGCCAGCAGTGAAGTACAGGGAATAGGTCAGCCCCAGCATTTT	CASSEVQGIGQPQHF
-	TRBJ2-7	TRBD1	TRBV30	TGTGCCTGGGGCTCGGGACAGGGGAACGAGCAGTACTTC	CAWGSGQGNEQYF
few	TRBJ2-3	TRBD1	TRBV2	TGTGCCAGCAGTAGACAGGGAAGGAGCACAGATACGCAGTATTTT	CASSRQGRSTDTQYF
-	TRBJ2-1	TRBD2	TRBV30	TGTGCCTGGAGTGGAAGCGGGAGGCAGTTCTTC	CAWSGSGRQFF
-	TRBJ2-7	-	TRBV12-5	TGTGCTAGTGGTTTGGTCACCCGGGGGGCTAGACCTCCTAGGGAGCAGTACTTC	CASGLVTRGARPPREQYF
-	TRBJ1-2	-	TRBV4-1	TGCGCCAGCAGCCAAGCTCCAGGGAAGTATGGCTACACCTTC	CASSQAPGKYGYTF
-	TRBJ2-7	TRBD1	TRBV28	TGTGCCAGCATACCGGGACAGACATCCTACGAGCAGTACTTC	CASIPGQTSYEQYF
-	TRBJ1-2	-	TRBV27	TGTGCCAGCAGTTTCTCACAGAAAGATGGCTACACCTTC	CASSFSQKDGYTF
-	TRBJ2-5	TRBD2	TRBV5-4	TGTGCCAGCAGCTTAGGACTAGCGGGAGTCATGGGTGAGACCCAGTACTTC	CASSLGLAGVMGETQYF
-	TRBJ2-1	-	TRBV7-3	TGTGCCAGCAGCTTAACGTCGTCAGGTAACAATGAGCAGTTCTTC	CASSLTSSGNNEQFF
-	TRBJ2-7	-	TRBV2	TGTGCCAGCAGTTCCCAGGTGGAGTACTTC	CASSSQVEYF
-	TRBJ2-1	-	TRBV5-1	TGCGCCAGCAGCCAGTCGGCGGGTTACAATGAGCAGTTCTTC	CASSQSAGYNEQFF
-	TRBJ2-1	TRBD2	TRBV2	TGTGCCAGCAGTGATATGTTGCGGGGGGAGCAGTTCTTC	CASSDMLRGEQFF
once	TRBJ2-7	-	TRBV4-1	TGCGCCAGCAGCCAGTGGCTGGCGCCTCCAGACACTCGCCGGTACTTC	CASSQWLAPPDTRRYF
-	TRBJ2-3	TRBD2	TRBV13	TGTGCCAGCAGCTCCGGACTAGCTCAGACAGATACGCAGTATTTT	CASSSGLAQTDTQYF
-	TRBJ1-2	-	TRBV4-1	TGCGCCAGCACCCCTCTCATGACCAGGGACAAGAATGGCTACACCTTC	CASTPLMTRDKNGYTF
-	TRBJ2-7	-	TRBV11-2	TGTGCCAGCAGCCCCGGTACCGCTTCCTACGAGCAGTACTTC	CASSPGTASYEQYF
-	TRBJ2-5	-	TRBV11-3	TGTGCCAGCACCTCCCAGGGGACATTGAGGGCCCAGTACTTC	CASTSQGTLRAQYF
-	TRBJ1-1	TRBD1	TRBV29-1	TGCAGCGTCGTAGCCCAGGGGGGCGCCAACACTGAAGCTTTCTTT	CSVVAQGGANTEAFF
-	TRBJ2-5	-	TRBV6-5	TGTGCCAGCACAGGAGGGCGGGAGACCCAGTACTTC	CASTGGRETQYF
-	TRBJ2-1	TRBD2	TRBV13	TGTGCCAGCAGCCCCGTAGCGGGAGGGGATTATGAGCAGTTCTTC	CASSPVAGGDYEQFF
-	TRBJ1-5	-	TRBV25-1	TGTGCCAGCAGCGAGGTTTATAGCAATCAGCCCCAGCATTTT	CASSEVYSNQPQHF
once	TRBJ2-5	TRBD1	TRBV2	TGTGCCAGCCTCAGGGGGGACAGGGTTTCGGCAGAGACCCAGTACTTC	CASLRGDRVSAETQYF
-	TRBJ2-1	TRBD2	TRBV6-4	TGTGCCAGCAGTCAAGCTAGCGGCTACAATGAGCAGTTCTTC	CASSQASGYNEQFF
few	TRBJ2-5	TRBD2	TRBV30	TGTGCCTGGGCGAGACTAGCGGGAGAGACCCAGTACTTC	CAWARLAGETQYF